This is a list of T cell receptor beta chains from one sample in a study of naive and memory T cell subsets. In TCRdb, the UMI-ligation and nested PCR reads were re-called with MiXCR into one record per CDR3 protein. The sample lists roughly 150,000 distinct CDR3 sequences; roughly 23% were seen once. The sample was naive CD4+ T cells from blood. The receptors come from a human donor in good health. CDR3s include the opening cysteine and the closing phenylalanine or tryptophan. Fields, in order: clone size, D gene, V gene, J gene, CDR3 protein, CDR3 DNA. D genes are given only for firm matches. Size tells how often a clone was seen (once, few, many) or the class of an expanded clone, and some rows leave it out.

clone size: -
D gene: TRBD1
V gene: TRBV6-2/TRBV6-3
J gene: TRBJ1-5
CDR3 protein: CASSGQEKYNQPQHF
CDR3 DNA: TGTGCCAGCAGTGGACAGGAGAAATACAATCAGCCCCAGCATTTT

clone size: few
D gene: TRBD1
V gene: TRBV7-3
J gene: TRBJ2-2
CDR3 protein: CASTVGTANTGELFF
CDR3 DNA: TGTGCCAGCACTGTGGGGACAGCTAACACCGGGGAGCTGTTTTTT

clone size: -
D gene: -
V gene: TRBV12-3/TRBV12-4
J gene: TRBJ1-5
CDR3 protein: CASSLTVMFSPQHF
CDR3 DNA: TGTGCCAGCAGCTTGACGGTCATGTTTTCGCCCCAGCATTTT

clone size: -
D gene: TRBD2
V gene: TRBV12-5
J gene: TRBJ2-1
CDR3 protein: CASGLVGLAGGPVVEQFF
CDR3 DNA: TGTGCTAGTGGTTTGGTAGGGCTAGCGGGAGGGCCGGTCGTTGAGCAGTTCTTC

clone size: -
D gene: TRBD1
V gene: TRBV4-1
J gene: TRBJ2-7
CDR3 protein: CASSQDLAGTGQRAQYF
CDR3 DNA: TGCGCCAGCAGCCAAGATCTCGCTGGGACAGGCCAACGCGCGCAGTACTTC

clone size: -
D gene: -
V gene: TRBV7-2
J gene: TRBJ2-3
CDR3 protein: CASRLTGQSDTQCF
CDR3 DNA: TGTGCCAGCAGGTTAACCGGACAGTCAGATACGCAGTGTTTT

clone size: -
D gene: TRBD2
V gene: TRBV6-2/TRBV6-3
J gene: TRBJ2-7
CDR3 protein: CASSTKPGLAAYEQYF
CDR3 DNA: TGTGCCAGCAGTACAAAACCGGGACTAGCGGCTTACGAGCAGTACTTC

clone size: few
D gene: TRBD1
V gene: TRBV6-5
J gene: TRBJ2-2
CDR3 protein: CASSRDRGHTGELFF
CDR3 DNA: TGTGCCAGCAGTCGGGACAGGGGGCACACCGGGGAGCTGTTTTTT

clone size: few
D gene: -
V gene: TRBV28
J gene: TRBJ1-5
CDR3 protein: CATTAGPFGQPQHF
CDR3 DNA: TGTGCCACGACGGCCGGGCCCTTCGGTCAGCCCCAGCATTTT

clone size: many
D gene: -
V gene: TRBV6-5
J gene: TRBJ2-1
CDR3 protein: CVIRPLVGNEQFF
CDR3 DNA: TGTGTCATCCGGCCACTTGTAGGCAATGAGCAGTTCTTC

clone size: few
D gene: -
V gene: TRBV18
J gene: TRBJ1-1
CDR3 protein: CASSPPAGHRSEAFF
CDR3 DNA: TGTGCCAGCTCACCACCCGCAGGGCATAGGTCTGAAGCTTTCTTT

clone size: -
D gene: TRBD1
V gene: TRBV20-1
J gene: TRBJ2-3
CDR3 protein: CSARKDRGVGDTQYF
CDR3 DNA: TGCAGTGCTAGGAAGGACAGGGGAGTGGGAGATACGCAGTATTTT

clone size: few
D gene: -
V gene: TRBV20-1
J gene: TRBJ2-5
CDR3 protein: CSARVRTQVTQYF
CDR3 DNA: TGCAGTGCTAGAGTACGGACACAAGTTACCCAGTACTTC

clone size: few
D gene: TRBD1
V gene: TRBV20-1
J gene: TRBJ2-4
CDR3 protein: CSAGGGTGRTIQYF
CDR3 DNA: TGCAGTGCTGGGGGGGGGACAGGGCGTACCATTCAGTACTTC

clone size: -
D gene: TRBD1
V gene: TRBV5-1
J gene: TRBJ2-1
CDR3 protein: CASRDRVDNEQFF
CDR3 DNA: TGCGCCAGCCGGGACAGGGTAGACAATGAGCAGTTCTTC

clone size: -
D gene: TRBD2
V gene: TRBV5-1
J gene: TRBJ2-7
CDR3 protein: CASSYQTSGSYRLQYF
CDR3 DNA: TGCGCCAGCAGCTACCAGACTAGCGGGAGTTACCGATTGCAGTACTTC

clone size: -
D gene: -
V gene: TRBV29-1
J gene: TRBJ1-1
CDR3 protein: CSVERQLMNTEAFF
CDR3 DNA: TGCAGCGTTGAAAGACAGCTCATGAACACTGAAGCTTTCTTT

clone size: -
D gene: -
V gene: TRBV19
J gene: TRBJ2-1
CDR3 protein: CASSIVGPSGNEQFF
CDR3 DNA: TGTGCCAGTAGTATAGTGGGACCCTCGGGGAATGAGCAGTTCTTC

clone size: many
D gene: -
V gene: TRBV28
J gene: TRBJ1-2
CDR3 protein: CASSLVSRASYGYTF
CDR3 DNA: TGTGCCAGCAGTTTAGTTTCCAGGGCATCCTATGGCTACACCTTC

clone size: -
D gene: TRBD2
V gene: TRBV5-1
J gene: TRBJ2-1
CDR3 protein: CASSLEVAGGVRNNEQFF
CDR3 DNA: TGCGCCAGCAGCTTGGAGGTGGCGGGAGGAGTGAGGAACAATGAGCAGTTCTTC

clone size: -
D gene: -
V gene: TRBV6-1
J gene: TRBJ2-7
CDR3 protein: CASIITPGIAYEQYF
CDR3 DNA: TGTGCCAGCATCATCACACCAGGCATTGCCTACGAGCAGTACTTC

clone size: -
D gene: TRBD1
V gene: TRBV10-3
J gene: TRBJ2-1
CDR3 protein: CATRDRGEQFF
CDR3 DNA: TGTGCCACCCGGGACAGGGGGGAGCAGTTCTTC

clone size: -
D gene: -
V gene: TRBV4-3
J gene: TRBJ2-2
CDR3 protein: CASSQDWARADVVGELFF
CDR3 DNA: TGCGCCAGCAGCCAAGATTGGGCCCGGGCGGATGTAGTCGGGGAGCTGTTTTTT

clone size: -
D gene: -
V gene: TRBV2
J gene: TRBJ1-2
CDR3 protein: CASSERRQATYGYTF
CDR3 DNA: TGTGCCAGCAGTGAAAGGCGGCAGGCCACCTATGGCTACACCTTC

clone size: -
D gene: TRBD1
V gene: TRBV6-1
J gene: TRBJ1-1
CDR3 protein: CASSEGGYRGTEAFF
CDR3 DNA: TGTGCCAGCAGTGAAGGGGGTTACAGGGGCACTGAAGCTTTCTTT

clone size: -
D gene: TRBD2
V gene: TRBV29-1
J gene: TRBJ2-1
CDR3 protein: CSGLAGGPYEQFF
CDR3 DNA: TGCAGCGGCTTAGCGGGAGGGCCTTATGAGCAGTTCTTC

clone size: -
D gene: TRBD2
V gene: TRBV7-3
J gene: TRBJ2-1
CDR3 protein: CASSLTAGGPGEQFF
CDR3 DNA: TGTGCCAGCAGCTTAACCGCGGGAGGGCCCGGTGAGCAGTTCTTC

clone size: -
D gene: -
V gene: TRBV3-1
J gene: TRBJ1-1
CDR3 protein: CASSPTRDTEAFF
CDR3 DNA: TGTGCCAGCAGCCCCACCAGGGACACTGAAGCTTTCTTT

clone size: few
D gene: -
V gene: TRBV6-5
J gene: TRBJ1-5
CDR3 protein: CASSYSTGQPQHF
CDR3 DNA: TGTGCCAGCAGTTACTCGACGGGTCAGCCCCAGCATTTT

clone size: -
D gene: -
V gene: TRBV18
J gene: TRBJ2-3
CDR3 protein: CASSQFGALGTDTQYF
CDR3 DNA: TGTGCCAGCTCCCAGTTCGGGGCCCTCGGCACAGATACGCAGTATTTT

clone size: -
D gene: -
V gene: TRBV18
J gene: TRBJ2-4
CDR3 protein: CASSPIQGTTKNIQYF
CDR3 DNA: TGTGCCAGCTCACCAATCCAGGGTACGACCAAAAACATTCAGTACTTC

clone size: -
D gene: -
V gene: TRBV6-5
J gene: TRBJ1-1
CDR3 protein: CASSLGGTTEAFF
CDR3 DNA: TGTGCCAGCAGCCTGGGGGGTACCACTGAAGCTTTCTTT

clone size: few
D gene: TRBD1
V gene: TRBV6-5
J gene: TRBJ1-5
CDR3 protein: CASSYGGQGSQPQHF
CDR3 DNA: TGTGCCAGCAGTTACGGGGGACAGGGGAGTCAGCCCCAGCATTTT

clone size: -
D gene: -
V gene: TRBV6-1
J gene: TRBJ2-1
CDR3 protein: CASSDGVYNEQFF
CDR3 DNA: TGTGCCAGCAGTGATGGAGTCTACAATGAGCAGTTCTTC

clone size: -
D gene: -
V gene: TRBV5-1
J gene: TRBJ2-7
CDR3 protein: CASSLQVSSYEQYF
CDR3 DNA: TGCGCCAGCAGCTTGCAGGTATCGAGCTACGAGCAGTACTTC

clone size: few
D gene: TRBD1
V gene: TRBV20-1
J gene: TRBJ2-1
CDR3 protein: CSALKGQGLTNEQFF
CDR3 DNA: TGCAGTGCTCTTAAGGGACAGGGGTTAACTAATGAGCAGTTCTTC

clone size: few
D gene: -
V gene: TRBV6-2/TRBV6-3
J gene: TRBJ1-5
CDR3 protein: CASSTGQPGSQPQHF
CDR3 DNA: TGTGCCAGCAGTACCGGACAGCCCGGCAGTCAGCCCCAGCATTTT

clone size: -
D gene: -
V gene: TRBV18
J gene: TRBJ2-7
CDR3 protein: CASSPSTSSSYEQYF
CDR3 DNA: TGTGCCAGCTCACCGTCTACTTCCAGCTCCTACGAGCAGTACTTC

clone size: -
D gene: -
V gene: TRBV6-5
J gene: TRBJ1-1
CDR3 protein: CASTLVFGNTEAFF
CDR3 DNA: TGTGCCAGCACCCTAGTCTTCGGGAACACTGAAGCTTTCTTT

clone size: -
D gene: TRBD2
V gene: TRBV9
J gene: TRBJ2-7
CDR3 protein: CASSVGSGGQYEQYF
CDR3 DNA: TGTGCCAGCAGCGTAGGGTCGGGAGGGCAGTACGAGCAGTACTTC

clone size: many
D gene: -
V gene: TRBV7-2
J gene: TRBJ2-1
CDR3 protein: CASSINNEQFF
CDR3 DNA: TGTGCCAGCAGTATTAACAATGAGCAGTTCTTC

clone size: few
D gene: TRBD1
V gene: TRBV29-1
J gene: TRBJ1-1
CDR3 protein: CSVYRQGDVPEAFF
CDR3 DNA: TGCAGCGTTTATCGACAGGGGGACGTCCCTGAAGCTTTCTTT

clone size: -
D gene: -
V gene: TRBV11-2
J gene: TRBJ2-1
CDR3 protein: CASSLAKNNEQFF
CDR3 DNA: TGTGCCAGCAGCTTAGCAAAAAACAATGAGCAGTTCTTC

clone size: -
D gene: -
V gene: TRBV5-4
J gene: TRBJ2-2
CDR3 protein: CASSLEVSGELFF
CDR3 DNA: TGTGCCAGCAGCTTGGAAGTATCCGGGGAGCTGTTTTTT

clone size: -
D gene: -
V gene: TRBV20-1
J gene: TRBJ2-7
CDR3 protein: CSARYLSYEQYF
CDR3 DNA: TGCAGTGCTAGGTACTTATCCTACGAGCAGTACTTC

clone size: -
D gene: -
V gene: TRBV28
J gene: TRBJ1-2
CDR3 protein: CASRSYGYTF
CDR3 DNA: TGTGCCAGCAGATCCTATGGCTACACCTTC

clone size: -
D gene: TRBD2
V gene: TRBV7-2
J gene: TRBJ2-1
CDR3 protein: CASSLWGTSGNNEQFF
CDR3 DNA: TGTGCCAGCAGCTTATGGGGGACTAGCGGAAACAATGAGCAGTTCTTC

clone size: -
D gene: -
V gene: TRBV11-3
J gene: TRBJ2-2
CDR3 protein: CASSLGSTGELFF
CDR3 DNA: TGTGCCAGCAGCTTAGGATCGACCGGGGAGCTGTTTTTT

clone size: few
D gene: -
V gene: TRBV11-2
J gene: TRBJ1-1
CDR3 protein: CASSLARTRMNTEAFF
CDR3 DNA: TGTGCCAGCAGCTTAGCAAGGACGAGAATGAACACTGAAGCTTTCTTT

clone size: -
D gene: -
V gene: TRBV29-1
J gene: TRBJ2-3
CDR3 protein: CVTGVGTDTQYF
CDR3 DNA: TGCGTGACGGGAGTTGGCACAGATACGCAGTATTTT

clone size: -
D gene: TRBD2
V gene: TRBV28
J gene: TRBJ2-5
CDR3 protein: CASWGRLAGGPETQYF
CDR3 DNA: TGTGCCAGCTGGGGGAGACTAGCGGGAGGGCCAGAGACCCAGTACTTC

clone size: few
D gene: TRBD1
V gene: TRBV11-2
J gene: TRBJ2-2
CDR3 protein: CASSSWTGSNTGELFF
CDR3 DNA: TGTGCCAGCAGCTCCTGGACAGGGTCGAACACCGGGGAGCTGTTTTTT

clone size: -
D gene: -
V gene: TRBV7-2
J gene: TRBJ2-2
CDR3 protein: CASSMSASTEELFF
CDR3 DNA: TGTGCCAGCAGCATGTCGGCTAGCACCGAGGAGCTGTTTTTT

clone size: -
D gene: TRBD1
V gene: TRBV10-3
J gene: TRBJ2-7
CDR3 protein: CAISERGQSYEQYF
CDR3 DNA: TGTGCCATCAGTGAAAGGGGACAGTCCTACGAGCAGTACTTC

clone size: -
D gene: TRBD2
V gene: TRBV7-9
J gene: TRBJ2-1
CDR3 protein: CASSLSGRDNEQFF
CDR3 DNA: TGTGCCAGCAGCTTAAGCGGGAGGGATAATGAGCAGTTCTTC